The clone carrying this TCR beta chain came up many times. The antigen is not known. The CDR3 runs to 13 residues. V was trimmed by 4 bases and J by 4 bases, leaving 12 bases between them. Germline V lookup: CDR1 SGHRS, CDR2 YFSETQ. The sample comes from a study of blood T cells in healthy people across ages. Combining a sample-barcoded 5' primer with a J-beta primer mix, a second PCR ran for roughly 7 to 12 cycles. Each sample yielded at least 2.5 million CDR3-containing paired-end reads. Each CDR3 protein gets one entry after TCRdb re-called the 5' RACE reads with MiXCR. The data contain 1.5 million to 2 million distinct CDR3 sequences, roughly 27% of them seen just once; the ten biggest clones take up 6.5% to 8.5%. Overall study results and limits: As age increased, TCR beta diversity per million T cells fell in a roughly linear fashion. Total diversity from one million sequenced T cells was likely underestimated.

This receptor was identified in a woman in her twenties or thirties in good health. The chain joins TRBV5-1 to TRBJ2-7; D is ambiguous. The sequenced sample was blood. CDR3 bases: TGCGCCAGCAGCCTGCTTGGTAATTACGAGCAGTACTTC. Residues: CASSLLGNYEQYF.